The clone carrying this T cell receptor (beta chain) was counted at least ten times. A single record per CDR3 protein comes from TCRdb applying MiXCR to the 5' RACE reads. Of about 41,000 distinct CDR3 sequences listed, about 4.5% are singletons. This entry belongs to a study of T cells of healthy individuals. The clonotype originates from a human donor in good health.

The CDR3 sequence is CASSLAKTEAFF. The CDR3 nucleotides read TGTGCCAGCAGCTTGGCCAAGACTGAAGCTTTCTTT. The chain combines TRBV5-6 with TRBJ1-1; no firm D call. The germline V gene has CDR1 SGHDT and CDR2 YYEEEE. The ends were cut back, 0 bases at V and 5 bases at J, with 5 bases in the middle. The CDR3 has 12 amino acids.